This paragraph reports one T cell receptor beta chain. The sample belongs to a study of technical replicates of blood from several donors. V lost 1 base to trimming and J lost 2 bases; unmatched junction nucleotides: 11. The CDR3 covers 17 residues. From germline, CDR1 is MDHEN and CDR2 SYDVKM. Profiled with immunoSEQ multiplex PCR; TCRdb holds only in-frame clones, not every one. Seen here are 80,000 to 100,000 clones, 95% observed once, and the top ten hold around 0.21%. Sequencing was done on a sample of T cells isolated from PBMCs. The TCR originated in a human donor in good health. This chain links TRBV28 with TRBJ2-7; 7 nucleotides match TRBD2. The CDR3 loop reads CASSLYPLGGVPYEQYF. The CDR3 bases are TGTGCCAGCAGTTTATATCCCCTGGGAGGGGTGCCCTACGAGCAGTACTTC.